Listed here is a single T cell receptor beta chain. In the authors' methods: Amplified reference gene primers provided the basis for estimating nucleated cell counts. The assay was immunoSEQ multiplex PCR, and TCRdb's table has in-frame clones only and misses some. The DNA was the basis for D and trimming; V, J and clone size are from that table. The data show about 100,000 clones, around nine tenths seen once. The data belong to a study of blood T cell repertoires in COVID-19. This CDR3 contains 13 residues. V was pared by 0 bases and J by 9 bases, with 9 bases between. Germline assignment: CDR1 KGHSH and CDR2 LQKENI.

The genes are TRBV18 and TRBJ1-5, with D possibly being TRBD1 (5 bases). The clonotype comes from an elderly woman with acute or convalescent COVID-19. Material: peripheral blood. The CDR3 reads CASSPPGGAPQHF. As DNA, the CDR3 is TGTGCCAGCTCACCACCGGGCGGGGCGCCCCAGCATTTT.